The rows below give T cell receptor beta chains drawn from one sample of a study of neurological immune-mediated disorders. TCRdb ran MiXCR on the 5' RACE reads and lists one entry per CDR3 protein. The sample shows tens of thousands of distinct CDR3 sequences, 3.5% to 5.5% of them seen only once. Sequenced material: PBMCs. These receptors were collected from a woman aged 55-70 years with multiple sclerosis. Each CDR3 is given with its conserved first and last residue. Each record gives: J gene, clone size, V gene, D gene, CDR3 DNA, CDR3 protein. The D gene is left open where the match is weak. The size entry gives once, few, many, or a class for an expanded clone.

J: TRBJ1-2; size: many; V: TRBV15; D: NA; DNA: TGTGCCACCAGCAATGGGCAACTTGGCTACACCTTC; CDR3: CATSNGQLGYTF
J: TRBJ2-5; size: many; V: TRBV7-2; D: TRBD1; DNA: TGTGCCAGCAGCTCCCAAGGGACAGGGGGCGCGGAGACCCAGTACTTC; CDR3: CASSSQGTGGAETQYF
J: TRBJ2-7; size: many; V: TRBV5-1; D: TRBD1; DNA: TGCGCCAGCAGCTTGGCGGACAGGGGCAGATTAAACCACGAGCAGTACTTC; CDR3: CASSLADRGRLNHEQYF
J: TRBJ1-4; size: many; V: TRBV14; D: NA; DNA: TGTGCCAGCAGCCAAGCTCAATGGGGACTCCCTAATGAAAAACTGTTTTTT; CDR3: CASSQAQWGLPNEKLFF
J: TRBJ2-5; size: many; V: TRBV4-1; D: NA; DNA: TGCGCCAGCAGCCAATCCTCCGGGACATCAAGGGAGACCCAGTACTTC; CDR3: CASSQSSGTSRETQYF
J: TRBJ2-4; size: many; V: TRBV6-5; D: NA; DNA: TGTGCCAGCAGTTACATGGGGGTAGGCAAAAACATTCAGTACTTC; CDR3: CASSYMGVGKNIQYF
J: TRBJ1-5; size: many; V: TRBV2; D: TRBD1; DNA: TGTGCCAGCAGTGAAGAGGAAGCAGGGGGGAATCAGCCCCAGCATTTT; CDR3: CASSEEEAGGNQPQHF
J: TRBJ2-4; size: many; V: TRBV28; D: TRBD2; DNA: TGTGCCAGCACTATGAGCAGCGGGGGGTTGAACATTCAGTACTTC; CDR3: CASTMSSGGLNIQYF
J: TRBJ1-2; size: many; V: TRBV7-9; D: TRBD1; DNA: TGTGCCGGTACAGGGGCCAGAATTGGCTACACCTTC; CDR3: CAGTGARIGYTF
J: TRBJ2-3; size: many; V: TRBV5-1; D: NA; DNA: TGCGCCACCCGAACCGGGGCCTTAAGTGGAACAGATACGCAGTATTTT; CDR3: CATRTGALSGTDTQYF
J: TRBJ1-2; size: many; V: TRBV30; D: NA; DNA: TGTGCCTGGAGTGTACTACATAACTATGGCTACACCTTC; CDR3: CAWSVLHNYGYTF
J: TRBJ2-7; size: many; V: TRBV5-1; D: NA; DNA: TGCGCCAGCTCCTGGGCGGGTGTGGACGAGCAGTACTTC; CDR3: CASSWAGVDEQYF
J: TRBJ1-2; size: many; V: TRBV5-1; D: NA; DNA: TGCGCCAGCAGTCCTGGGGTTAACTATGGCTACACCTTC; CDR3: CASSPGVNYGYTF